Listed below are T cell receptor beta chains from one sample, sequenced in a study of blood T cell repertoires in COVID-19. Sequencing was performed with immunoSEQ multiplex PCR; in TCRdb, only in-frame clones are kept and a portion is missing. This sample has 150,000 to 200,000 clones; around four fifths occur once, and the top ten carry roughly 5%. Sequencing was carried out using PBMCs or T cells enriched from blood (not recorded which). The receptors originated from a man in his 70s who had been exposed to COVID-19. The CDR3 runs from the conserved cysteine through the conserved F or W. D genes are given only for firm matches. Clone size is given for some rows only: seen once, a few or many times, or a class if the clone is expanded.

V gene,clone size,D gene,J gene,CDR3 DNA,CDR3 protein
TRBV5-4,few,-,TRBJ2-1,TGTGCCAGCAGCTCAGGAGGGGGGGGTCAGAGCTCCTACAATGAGCAGTTCTTC,CASSSGGGGQSSYNEQFF
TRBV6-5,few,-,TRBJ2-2,TGTGCCAGCCGATTGAGGGTCAACACCGGGGAGCTGTTTTTT,CASRLRVNTGELFF
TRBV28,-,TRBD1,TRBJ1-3,TGTGCCAGCAGTGACCGCCGGGACAGGGCGGGAAACACCATATATTTT,CASSDRRDRAGNTIYF
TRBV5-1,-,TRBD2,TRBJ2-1,TGCGCCAGCAGCCCCGGGACTAGAGACAATGAGCAGTTCTTC,CASSPGTRDNEQFF
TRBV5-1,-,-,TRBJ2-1,TGCGCCAGCAGCTTGGAGCGGGCAACCTACAATGAGCAGTTCTTC,CASSLERATYNEQFF
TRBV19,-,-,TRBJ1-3,TGTGCCAGTACCCCGGGGGTTTCTGGAAACACCATATATTTT,CASTPGVSGNTIYF
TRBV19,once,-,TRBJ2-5,TGTGCCAGTAGTACATTTAGGGGGCAAGAGACCCAGTACTTC,CASSTFRGQETQYF
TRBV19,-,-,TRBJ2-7,TGTGCCAGTAGTATAAGTGAGGGCTACGAGCAGTACTTC,CASSISEGYEQYF
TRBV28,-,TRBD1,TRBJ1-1,TGTGCCAGCTGTGAGACAGGGTTCTACACTGAAGCTTTCTTT,CASCETGFYTEAFF
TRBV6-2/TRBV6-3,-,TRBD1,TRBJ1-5,TGTGCCAGCAGTGACCCAGGGGGTCCCAATCAGCCCCAGCATTTT,CASSDPGGPNQPQHF
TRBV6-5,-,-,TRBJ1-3,TGTGCCAGCAGTTACCCCCCAGGGTCTGCTGGAAACACCATATATTTT,CASSYPPGSAGNTIYF
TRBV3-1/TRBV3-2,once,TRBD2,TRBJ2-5,TGTGCCAGCAGCCAAGATCTAGCGGGAGGGTCGGGAGAGACCCAGTACTTC,CASSQDLAGGSGETQYF
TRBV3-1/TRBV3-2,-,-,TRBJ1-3,TGTGCCAGCAGCCAAGTGAGGGGAAACACCATATATTTT,CASSQVRGNTIYF
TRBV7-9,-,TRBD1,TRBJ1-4,TGTGCCAGCAGCCGGGACAGGGGAATGGATGAAAAACTGTTTTTT,CASSRDRGMDEKLFF
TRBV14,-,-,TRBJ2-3,TGTGCCAGCAGCCAATCCCTCGTCGAGAGGCAAAAGTATTTT,CASSQSLVERQKYF
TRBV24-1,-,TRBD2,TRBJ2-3,TGTGCCACCAGTGACTACGGACTAGCGGGGGGCACAGATACGCAGTATTTT,CATSDYGLAGGTDTQYF
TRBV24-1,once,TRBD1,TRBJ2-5,TGTGCCACCAGTGATGTGGGACAGGCCGGGGAGACCCAGTACTTC,CATSDVGQAGETQYF
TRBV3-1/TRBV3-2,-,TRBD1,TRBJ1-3,TGTGCCAGCAGCCACCTGACAGGGGAAGGAAACACCATATATTTT,CASSHLTGEGNTIYF
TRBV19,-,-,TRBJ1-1,TGTGCCAGTGGCAGGGGCTTATTAGCTTTCTTT,CASGRGLLAFF
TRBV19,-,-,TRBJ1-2,TGTGCCAGTAGAGGGGCGCCCGCCCTCTATGGCTACACCTTC,CASRGAPALYGYTF
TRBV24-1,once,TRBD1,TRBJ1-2,TGTGCCACCAGTGACCGGACAGGGGTATCAGCTGGCTACACCTTC,CATSDRTGVSAGYTF
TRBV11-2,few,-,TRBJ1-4,TGTGCCAGCAGTCTCCACGGGGAAAAACTGTTTTTT,CASSLHGEKLFF
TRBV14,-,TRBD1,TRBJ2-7,TGTGCCAGCAGCCTCTCCGGGACAGCTACCTACGAGCAGTACTTC,CASSLSGTATYEQYF
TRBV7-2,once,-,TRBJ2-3,TGTGCCAGCAGCTCGGAGGTAACAGATACGCAGTATTTT,CASSSEVTDTQYF
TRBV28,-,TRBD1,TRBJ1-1,TGTGCCAGCAGCCGGGAAAGGGGGCTCTCAGCTTTCTTT,CASSRERGLSAFF
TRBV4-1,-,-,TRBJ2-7,TGCGCCAGCAGCCCCCCTGAACGGGAGCAGTACTTC,CASSPPEREQYF
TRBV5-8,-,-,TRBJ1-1,TGTGCCAGCAGATTTAGTACATTTGGCGGTTCCGAAGCTTTCTTT,CASRFSTFGGSEAFF
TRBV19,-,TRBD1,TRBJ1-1,TGTGCCAGTAGTTTTCCGGGACAGGGCTGGGCGAACACTGAAGCTTTCTTT,CASSFPGQGWANTEAFF
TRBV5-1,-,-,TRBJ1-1,TGCGCCAGCAGCTTGTTCGGGGACACTGAAGCTTTCTTT,CASSLFGDTEAFF
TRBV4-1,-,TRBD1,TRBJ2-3,TGCGCCAGCAGCTCACAGGGGGCGAGGTTAGATACGCAGTATTTT,CASSSQGARLDTQYF
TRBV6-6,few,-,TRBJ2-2,TGTGCCAGCAGTTACTTGTGGGCCGGGAACACCGGGGAGCTGTTTTTT,CASSYLWAGNTGELFF
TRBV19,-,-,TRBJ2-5,TGTGCCAGTAGTATAGGGTCTCGGGAGACCCAGTACTTC,CASSIGSRETQYF
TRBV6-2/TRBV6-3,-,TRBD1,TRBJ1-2,TGTGCCAGCAGTTACAGCCAGGGGGATGGCTACACCTTC,CASSYSQGDGYTF
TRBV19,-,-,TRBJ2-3,TGTGCCAGTAGTAGGGAGTTGGGGCGGGAAGATACGCAGTATTTT,CASSRELGREDTQYF
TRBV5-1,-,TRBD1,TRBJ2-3,TGCGCCAGCCGACAGGGGAACCCGATCCCAGATACGCAGTATTTT,CASRQGNPIPDTQYF
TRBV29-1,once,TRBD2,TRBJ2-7,TGCAGCGTGACTAGCGGGAGTTACGAGCAGTACTTC,CSVTSGSYEQYF
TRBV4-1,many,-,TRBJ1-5,TGCGCCAGCAGCCAATACGCCGGGGGAGGGCAGCCCCAGCATTTT,CASSQYAGGGQPQHF
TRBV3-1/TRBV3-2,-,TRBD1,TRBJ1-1,TGTGCCAGCAGCCTTCCGACAGGGGGAAAATTGGCCACTGAAGCTTTCTTT,CASSLPTGGKLATEAFF
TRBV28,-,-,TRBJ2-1,TGTGCCAGCAGTCCCCGACAGAGATACTACAATGAGCAGTTCTTC,CASSPRQRYYNEQFF
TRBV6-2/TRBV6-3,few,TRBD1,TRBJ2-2,TGTGCCAGCAGTTCTCGAGGACAGGCGAACACCGGGGAGCTGTTTTTT,CASSSRGQANTGELFF
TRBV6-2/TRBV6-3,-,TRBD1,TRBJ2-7,TGTGCCAGCAGCAAACCACTAACAGGGGCCATTGGCTACGAGCAGTACTTC,CASSKPLTGAIGYEQYF